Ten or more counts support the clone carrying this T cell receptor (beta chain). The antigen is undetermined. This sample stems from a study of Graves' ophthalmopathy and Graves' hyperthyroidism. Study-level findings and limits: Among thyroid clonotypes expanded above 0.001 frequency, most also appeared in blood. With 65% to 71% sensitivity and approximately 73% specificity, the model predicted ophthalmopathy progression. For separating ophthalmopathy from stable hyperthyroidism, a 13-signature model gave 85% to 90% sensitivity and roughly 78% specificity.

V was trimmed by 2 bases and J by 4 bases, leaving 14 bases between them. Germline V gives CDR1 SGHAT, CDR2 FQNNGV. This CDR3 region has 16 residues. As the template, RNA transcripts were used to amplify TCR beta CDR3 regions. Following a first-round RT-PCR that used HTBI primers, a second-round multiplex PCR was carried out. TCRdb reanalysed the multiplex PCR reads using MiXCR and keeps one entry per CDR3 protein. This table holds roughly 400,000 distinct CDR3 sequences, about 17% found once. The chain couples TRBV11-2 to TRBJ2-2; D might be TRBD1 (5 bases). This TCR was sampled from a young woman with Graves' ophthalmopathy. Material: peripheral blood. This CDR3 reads CASSLHQGRSTGELFF. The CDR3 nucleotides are TGTGCCAGCAGCTTACACCAGGGTAGGAGCACCGGGGAGCTGTTTTTT.